One sample yielded the 28 T cell receptor beta chains listed below, sequenced in a study of cytomegalovirus exposure and HLA in healthy donors. Only in-frame clones appear in the TCRdb table, and some are missing; sequencing was by immunoSEQ multiplex PCR. Of some 210,000 clones listed, around nine tenths were seen once; the top ten hold roughly 2%. Sequencing used PBMCs. Every receptor here comes from a woman under 30 in good health and CMV-seropositive.

This chain uses TRBV2 with TRBJ1-1; D might be TRBD1 (5 bases). The V end lost 8 bases, the J end lost 5 bases, and 15 bases lay between the germline ends. The CDR3 is 13 amino acids. Germline CDR1 and CDR2: SNHLY and FYNNEI. DNA for the CDR3: TGTGCCAGCGACCGTGGGAAGGGGACTGAAGCTTTCTTT. Residues: CASDRGKGTEAFF. The complete variable domain, with remaining parts taken from reference TRBV2 and TRBJ1-1, reads EPEVTQTPSHQVTQMGQEVILRCVPISNHLYFYWYRQILGQKVEFLVSFYNNEISEKSEIFDDQFSVERPDGSNFTLKIRSTKLEDSAMYFCASDRGKGTEAFFGQGTRLTVV.

This clone appeared a single time. The J gene is TRBJ1-1, the V gene TRBV19; D uncertain. Trimming took 5 bases from V and 1 from J, leaving 8 bases between them. Germline values: CDR1 LNHDA, CDR2 SQIVND (reference sequence). The CDR3 runs to 13 residues. The CDR3 here is CASSWSSNTEAFF. DNA for the CDR3: TGTGCCAGTAGTTGGAGTTCGAACACTGAAGCTTTCTTT.

The chain links TRBV7-3 to TRBJ2-1; maybe TRBD2 (5 bases). Looked up from germline, CDR1 is SGHTA and CDR2 is FQGTGA. The CDR3 runs 13 residues. Trimming left V 0 bases short and J 10 bases short, with 10 bases between. The CDR3 loop reads CASSLTSVGEQFF. The CDR3 nucleotides read TGTGCCAGCAGCTTAACTAGCGTTGGCGAGCAGTTCTTC.

The genes are TRBV5-1 and TRBJ1-5; tentative D call: TRBD1 (5 bases). The CDR3 is 14 amino acids. Germline CDR1 reads SGHRS; CDR2 reads YFSETQ. Trimming removed 5 bases at V and 3 bases at J, with 12 bases between. The CDR3 loop is CASRLGGDNQPQHF. CDR3 bases: TGCGCCAGCAGACTTGGGGGGGACAATCAGCCCCAGCATTTT.

The V call is TRBV9, the J call TRBJ1-2; D gene unclear. V was cut by 3 bases and J by 6 bases, with 15 bases left in between. The length of the CDR3 is 14 residues. CDR1 and CDR2 from the germline V gene are SGDLS and YYNGEE. CDR3 coding DNA: TGTGCCAGCAGCGCCACGGAGCCCCTAAATGGCTACACCTTC. Amino acids: CASSATEPLNGYTF.

The rearrangement joins TRBV27 to TRBJ2-7, with TRBD1 matching over 8 bases. The CDR3 is made up of 14 amino acids. The V segment lost 6 bases and the J segment 2 bases; nucleotides outside the gene matches: 6. The germline V gene has CDR1 MNHEY and CDR2 SMNVEV (reference sequence). CDR3 residues: CASSSGGNPYEQYF. DNA for the CDR3: TGTGCCAGCAGCTCAGGGGGCAACCCCTACGAGCAGTACTTC.

This chain uses TRBV27 with TRBJ2-7; 9 positions match TRBD1. V shed 3 bases, J shed 0 bases, and the junction held 6 bases outside the gene matches. CDR3 length: 16 amino acids. Germline V gene data show CDR1 as MNHEY and CDR2 as SMNVEV (reference sequence). In DNA form, the CDR3 reads TGTGCCAGCAGTTTGGGACGGGGACAGGGCTCCTACGAGCAGTACTTC. Translated, it gives CASSLGRGQGSYEQYF.

In nucleotides, the CDR3 is TGCAGCGTTGAACCCAGACTTTCCCCCTCTGGAAACACCATATATTTT. Its protein product is CSVEPRLSPSGNTIYF. The chain joins TRBV29-1 to TRBJ1-3; D unclear. Germline V CDR1 and CDR2: SQVTM, ANQGSEA. Trimming took off 2 bases at V and 0 bases at J, with 14 bases between the two ends. CDR3 length: 16 residues.

Written as DNA, the CDR3 is TGTGCCAGCACCCCCGTCAGAGGGATCGCCTACGAGCAGTACTTC. It codes for CASTPVRGIAYEQYF. J is TRBJ2-7 and V is TRBV28; TRBD2 is a possible D gene (5 bases). V was trimmed by 7 bases and J by 2 bases, leaving 18 bases between them. The length of the CDR3 is 15 residues. CDR1 and CDR2 (germline): MDHEN, SYDVKM.

The rearrangement joins TRBV7-9 to TRBJ2-2; 11 bases map to TRBD1. Germline lookup yields CDR1 SEHNR and CDR2 FQNEAQ (reference sequence). The CDR3 covers 17 residues. The V gene end was trimmed by 0 bases and the J gene end by 6 bases; junction bases not matched to a gene: 6. CDR3 DNA: TGTGCCAGCAGCTTAGCTGTGATGGGACAGGGGGCCGGGGAGCTGTTTTTT. This encodes CASSLAVMGQGAGELFF.

The table lists this clone with a few counts. The chain employs TRBV7-9 and TRBJ1-2; D not certain. V was pared by 5 bases and J by 2 bases, with 15 bases between. Germline CDR1 and CDR2: SEHNR and FQNEAQ (reference sequence). The CDR3 is 15 amino acids. In DNA form, the CDR3 reads TGTGCCAGCAGCAAATGGGAGAAAGTAAACTATGGCTACACCTTC. Its protein product is CASSKWEKVNYGYTF.

The chain uses TRBV5-5 and TRBJ2-3; D is possibly TRBD2 (5 bases). V was cut by 7 bases and J by 0 bases, with 18 bases left in between. CDR1 is SGHKS, CDR2 YYEKEE, per germline (reference sequence). The CDR3 has 16 residues. The CDR3 DNA follows: TGTGCCAGCGGGGAGTGGGCCAAACCAAGCACAGATACGCAGTATTTT. Its translation is CASGEWAKPSTDTQYF.

V gene TRBV7-2 combines with J gene TRBJ2-1; D remains unclear. In germline, CDR1 is SGHTA, CDR2 FQGNSA. There are 12 residues in the CDR3. Trimming removed 2 bases from V and 11 bases from J, with 10 bases in between. CDR3 residues: CASSLIDSKQFF. As DNA, the CDR3 is TGTGCCAGCAGCTTAATAGACTCCAAGCAGTTCTTC.

The rearrangement joins TRBV28 to TRBJ2-7, with 8 bases lining up with TRBD2. The germline gives CDR1 MDHEN, CDR2 SYDVKM. The CDR3 has 15 residues. After removal of 5 bases from V and 0 bases from J, the junction contained 6 bases not matched to a gene. CDR3 coding DNA: TGTGCCAGCAGTGACCTGACTAGCGCCTCCTACGAGCAGTACTTC. Its translation: CASSDLTSASYEQYF.

CDR3 sequence: CASSEAVGSGNEQFF. Here the CDR3 DNA reads TGTGCCAGCAGTGAAGCCGTAGGTTCCGGGAATGAGCAGTTCTTC. This rearrangement joins TRBV2 to TRBJ2-1; D unresolved. Trimming took 0 bases from V and 7 from J, leaving 13 bases between them. The CDR3 is made up of 15 amino acids. The germline V gene encodes CDR1 SNHLY and CDR2 FYNNEI.

The chain is built from TRBV28 and TRBJ2-1; D might be TRBD2 (6 bases). From germline, CDR1 is MDHEN and CDR2 SYDVKM. Trimming removed 6 bases at V and 7 bases at J, with 22 bases between. The CDR3 is 16 residues long. The DNA of the CDR3 is TGTGCCAGCAGCCCCTTCCGGGACTCAGGAGGAAATGAGCAGTTCTTC. It specifies CASSPFRDSGGNEQFF.

The chain uses TRBV29-1 and TRBJ2-3, with D possibly TRBD2 on 6 matching bases. CDR3 length: 13 amino acids. The germline V gene has CDR1 SQVTM and CDR2 ANQGSEA. V dropped 7 bases and J dropped 3 bases, with 14 bases sitting between them. The CDR3 sequence: CSAAGPLTDTQYF. The CDR3 DNA reads as TGCAGCGCCGCGGGGCCCCTGACAGATACGCAGTATTTT.

This clone was recorded a few times. V usage is TRBV28 and J usage is TRBJ2-7; 9 bases are shared with TRBD2. There are 13 residues in the CDR3. V lost 6 bases to trimming and J lost 6 bases; unmatched junction nucleotides: 6. Germline V CDR1 and CDR2: MDHEN, SYDVKM. The CDR3 loop is CASSPSGKREQYF. The CDR3 bases are TGTGCCAGCAGCCCTAGCGGGAAGCGCGAGCAGTACTTC.

The chain is built from TRBV10-1 and TRBJ2-3, with TRBD1 as a possible D gene (5 bases). Germline assignment: CDR1 WNHNN and CDR2 SYGVQD (reference sequence). Trimming removed 0 bases at V and 6 bases at J, with 13 bases between. The CDR3 contains 15 residues. The CDR3 nucleotides are TGCGCCAGCAGTGAGTCTAGGGGCAGGTGGGATACGCAGTATTTT. Translation gives CASSESRGRWDTQYF.

This sequence joins TRBV9 and TRBJ2-5, with TRBD2 identical over 9 bases. This CDR3 comprises 14 residues. The trim removed 4 bases at V and 4 bases at J, leaving 5 bases unmatched. The germline gives CDR1 SGDLS, CDR2 YYNGEE. CDR3 sequence reads: CASSPRLAAETQYF. The CDR3 nucleotides are TGTGCCAGCAGCCCCCGACTAGCGGCAGAGACCCAGTACTTC.

The chain recombines TRBV2 with TRBJ1-5, with D possibly matching TRBD1 (5 bases). The CDR3 runs 16 residues. CDR1 and CDR2 (germline): SNHLY, FYNNEI. V was clipped by 0 bases and J by 4 bases, with 13 bases between them. The CDR3 DNA sequence: TGTGCCAGCAGTGAAGCGGGGAGGGGTTGGAATCAGCCCCAGCATTTT. Its translation: CASSEAGRGWNQPQHF.

The rearrangement joins TRBV10-3 to TRBJ2-7, with D maybe TRBD2 (7 bases). The CDR3 loop spans 12 amino acids. The germline V gene has CDR1 ENHRY and CDR2 SYGVKD. Trimming left V 11 bases short and J 3 bases short, with 14 bases between. The CDR3 region is CASRGGSYEQYF. The CDR3 nucleotides are TGTGCCTCAAGGGGGGGGAGCTACGAGCAGTACTTC.

V is TRBV5-4 and J is TRBJ2-1; D gene ambiguous. This CDR3 spans 12 amino acids. In germline, CDR1 is SGHNT, CDR2 YYREEE (reference sequence). The germline V and J ends were trimmed by 3 bases and 12 bases, with 13 bases remaining between them. Here the CDR3 reads CASSSTADGQFF. The CDR3 DNA reads as TGTGCCAGCAGCTCGACTGCCGATGGGCAGTTCTTC.

The V and J genes are TRBV4-2 and TRBJ2-7; unclear D gene. The germline V gene has CDR1 LGHNA and CDR2 YNFKEQ. The CDR3 covers 13 residues. Trimming removed 0 bases at V and 8 bases at J, with 11 bases between. The CDR3 here is CASSQEAAIKQYF. Here the CDR3 DNA reads TGTGCCAGCAGCCAAGAGGCGGCGATCAAGCAGTACTTC.

The chain joins TRBV7-9 to TRBJ1-1, with 8 positions matching TRBD1. CDR1 and CDR2 (germline): SEHNR, FQNEAQ (reference sequence). CDR3 length: 19 amino acids. The J segment lost 4 bases and the V segment lost 3 bases, leaving 19 bases of the junction unmatched. This CDR3 reads CASSLDRARSLNSPTEAFF. CDR3 nucleotides: TGTGCCAGCAGCTTGGACAGGGCCCGCTCTCTCAATTCCCCCACTGAAGCTTTCTTT. Based on the CDR3 plus reference TRBV7-9 and TRBJ1-1, the full variable domain is DTGVSQNPRHKITKRGQNVTFRCDPISEHNRLYWYRQTLGQGPEFLTYFQNEAQLEKSRLLSDRFSAERPKGSFSTLEIQRTEQGDSAMYLCASSLDRARSLNSPTEAFFGQGTRLTVV.

This clone has just a few counts. The chain uses TRBV7-2 and TRBJ2-7, with 8 nucleotides matching TRBD1. The length of the CDR3 is 15 residues. With 1 base clipped from V and 4 bases from J, the junction kept 6 bases outside the gene matches. Germline V gene data show CDR1 as SGHTA and CDR2 as FQGNSA. Here the CDR3 DNA reads TGTGCCAGCAGCTTAGGCGCAGGGGGCGCGTACGAGCAGTACTTC. As protein: CASSLGAGGAYEQYF.

The V call is TRBV9, the J call TRBJ2-6; 8 bases map to TRBD1. Germline V gene data show CDR1 as SGDLS and CDR2 as YYNGEE. The CDR3 spans 16 residues. The junction had 5 bases not matched to a gene; V was cut back by 2 bases and J by 4 bases. In DNA, the CDR3 is TGTGCCAGCAGCGTTCCTCAGGGGGCCGGGGCCAACGTCCTGACTTTC. Its protein is CASSVPQGAGANVLTF. The full variable domain, with the rest looked up from reference TRBV9 and TRBJ2-6, is DSGVTQTPKHLITATGQRVTLRCSPRSGDLSVYWYQQSLDQGLQFLIQYYNGEERAKGNILERFSAQQFPDLHSELNLSSLELGDSALYFCASSVPQGAGANVLTFGAGSRLTVL.

The chain joins TRBV5-1 to TRBJ2-7; D may be TRBD2 (7 bases). Germline assignment: CDR1 SGHRS and CDR2 YFSETQ. V dropped 2 bases and J dropped 3 bases, with 15 bases sitting between them. The CDR3 contains 15 residues. The CDR3 bases are TGCGCCAGCAGCTTAGATACGGGGGGCTTCTACGAGCAGTACTTC. It specifies CASSLDTGGFYEQYF.